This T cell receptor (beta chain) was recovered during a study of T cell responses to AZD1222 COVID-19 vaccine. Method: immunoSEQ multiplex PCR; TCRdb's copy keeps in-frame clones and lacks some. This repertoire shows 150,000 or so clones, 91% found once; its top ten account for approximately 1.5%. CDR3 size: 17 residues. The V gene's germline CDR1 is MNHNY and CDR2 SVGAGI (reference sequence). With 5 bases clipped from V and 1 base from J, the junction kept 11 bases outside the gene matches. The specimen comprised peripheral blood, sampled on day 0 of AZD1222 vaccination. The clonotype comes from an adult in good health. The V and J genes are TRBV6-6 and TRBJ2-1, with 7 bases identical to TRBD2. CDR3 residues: CASSPLGLGKSYNEQFF. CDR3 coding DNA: TGTGCCAGCAGTCCTCTCGGACTAGGGAAATCCTACAATGAGCAGTTCTTC.